These 20 T cell receptor beta chains share one sample of origin, sequenced in a study of T cell responses to AZD1222 COVID-19 vaccine (dated by TCRdb to about 2021). The time point tag for this specimen amounts to: about 28 days (+/-7) after the second vaccine dose. Library construction relied on the immunoSEQ multiplex PCR assay. This is the immuneACCESS table as TCRdb keeps it, with only in-frame sequences that have V and J called. A part of the clones is gone; compared with another copy, unresolved V genes explain less than half, and the rest is unexplained. The sample has roughly 180,000 clones on record, 94% of them singletons. The ten top clones hold 1.5% to 2% of the sample. Sequences were derived from peripheral blood, sampled 28 days after the second AZD1222 dose. The origin of the receptors is an adult who received the AZD1222 COVID-19 vaccine.

This clone showed up just once. The chain has TRBV19 and TRBJ1-5; D gene ambiguous. From germline, CDR1 is LNHDA and CDR2 SQIVND (reference sequence). The V gene lost 8 bases and the J gene lost 3 bases, with 11 bases spanning the gap. The CDR3 is made up of 13 amino acids. The CDR3 DNA follows: TGTGCCAGTTCAGGAGGGAACAATCAGCCCCAGCATTTT. This translates into CASSGGNNQPQHF.

This clone is a singleton in its sample. The rearrangement joins TRBV19 to TRBJ2-5; D unclear. Trimming left V 5 bases short and J 4 bases short, with 14 bases between. The CDR3 sequence is 14 residues long. Germline V lookup: CDR1 LNHDA, CDR2 SQIVND (reference sequence). CDR3 nucleotides: TGTGCCAGTAGTCCGGCGCGAGCAGGAGAGACCCAGTACTTC. Translated: CASSPARAGETQYF.

CDR3 nucleotide sequence: TGTGCCAGCAGCGTAATAGGGGGAGATTCGGTGAACACTGAAGCTTTCTTT. Translated: CASSVIGGDSVNTEAFF. The V call is TRBV9, the J call TRBJ1-1; the D gene is possibly TRBD1 (6 bases). The V and J ends lost 1 base and 0 bases respectively, with 16 bases between them. This CDR3 contains 17 residues. CDR1 and CDR2 (germline): SGDLS, YYNGEE.

The chain couples TRBV11-3 to TRBJ2-7, with 7 bases lining up with TRBD1. V shed 8 bases, J shed 2 bases, and the junction held 9 bases outside the gene matches. This CDR3 region has 14 residues. Germline CDR1 SGHNT, CDR2 YENEEA. The CDR3: CASAGGVPPYEQYF. As DNA, the CDR3 is TGTGCCAGCGCAGGGGGTGTTCCTCCCTACGAGCAGTACTTC.

The CDR3 DNA is TGCGCCAGCAGCTTGTCGGGTGGATCAGCTAACTATGGCTACACCTTC. Residues: CASSLSGGSANYGYTF. V gene TRBV5-1 combines with J gene TRBJ1-2, with D hard to call. Trimming stripped 1 base from V and 0 bases from J, with 13 bases between. Per germline, CDR1 SGHRS and CDR2 YFSETQ. The CDR3 contains 16 residues.

The CDR3 bases are TGTGCCAGCAGCGTCGGGACAGGGGTCCCCTACGAGCAGTACTTC. The encoded protein is CASSVGTGVPYEQYF. V is TRBV9 and J is TRBJ2-7, with 10 bases that match TRBD1. The CDR3 spans 15 residues. Per the germline V gene, CDR1 is SGDLS and CDR2 is YYNGEE. V gave up 2 bases and J gave up 2 bases; unmatched junction bases: 4.

V is TRBV7-9 and J is TRBJ1-3; possibly TRBD1 for D (5 bases). Trimming took off 5 bases at V and 3 bases at J, with 17 bases between the two ends. The CDR3 runs to 16 residues. Germline-derived CDR1 and CDR2 are SEHNR and FQNEAQ (reference sequence). The CDR3 DNA is TGTGCCAGCAGCCCGTGGAGAGGGGCTGGTGGAAACACCATATATTTT. Its protein product is CASSPWRGAGGNTIYF.

This chain links TRBV2 with TRBJ2-7; 13 nucleotides match TRBD2. This CDR3 region has 16 residues. V shed 0 bases and J 4 bases; nucleotides not matched to a gene: 3. Germline V gives CDR1 SNHLY, CDR2 FYNNEI. Here the CDR3 DNA reads TGTGCCAGCAGTGAAGCGAGGACTAGCGGGAGATACGAGCAGTACTTC. Protein sequence: CASSEARTSGRYEQYF.

The V gene is TRBV19, the J gene TRBJ1-2, with TRBD1 matching over 10 bases. V shed 9 bases, J shed 6 bases, and the junction held 7 bases outside the gene matches. CDR3 size: 13 residues. In germline, CDR1 is LNHDA, CDR2 SQIVND (reference sequence). The CDR3 DNA reads TGTGCCAGCTCAGACAGGGGGCGCGATGGCTACACCTTC. It codes for CASSDRGRDGYTF.

The rearrangement joins TRBV7-2 to TRBJ2-1; the match to TRBD1 covers 8 bases. CDR3 size: 15 residues. Germline V gene lookup returns CDR1 SGHTA and CDR2 FQGNSA. The trim removed 6 bases at V and 7 bases at J, leaving 11 bases unmatched. The CDR3 nucleotides read TGTGCCAGCAGTACCGATTCACGGACAGGGAATGAGCAGTTCTTC. Protein sequence: CASSTDSRTGNEQFF.

The rearrangement joins TRBV15 to TRBJ1-5; D not certain. CDR1 and CDR2 (germline): LNHNV, YYDKDF (reference sequence). The CDR3 consists of 14 residues. Trimming took off 0 bases at V and 2 bases at J, with 5 bases between the two ends. In DNA form, the CDR3 reads TGTGCCACCAGCAGAGATGGGGGCAATCAGCCCCAGCATTTT. Translation: CATSRDGGNQPQHF.

CDR3 loop: CASSRPFYEQYF. As DNA, the CDR3 is TGTGCCAGCAGCCGTCCCTTCTACGAGCAGTACTTC. The chain joins TRBV7-2 to TRBJ2-7; no clear D gene. The CDR3 is 12 residues long. Per germline, CDR1 SGHTA and CDR2 FQGNSA. Trimming took off 5 bases at V and 3 bases at J, with 8 bases between the two ends. The full variable domain, rest sourced from reference TRBV7-2 and TRBJ2-7, is GAGVSQSPSNKVTEKGKDVELRCDPISGHTALYWYRQSLGQGLEFLIYFQGNSAPDKSGLPSDRFSAERTGGSVSTLTIQRTQQEDSAVYLCASSRPFYEQYFGPGTRLTVT.

This rearrangement joins TRBV5-1 to TRBJ2-2; the D gene is possibly TRBD1 (5 bases). V was shortened by 5 bases and J by 5 bases, with 16 bases between the two germline ends. The CDR3 covers 15 residues. Germline CDR1 is SGHRS and CDR2 is YFSETQ. The CDR3 DNA reads TGCGCCAGCAGGGGCGAAAGGGGTTGGACCGGGGAGCTGTTTTTT. Encoded protein: CASRGERGWTGELFF. Based on the CDR3 plus reference TRBV5-1 and TRBJ2-2, the full variable domain is KAGVTQTPRYLIKTRGQQVTLSCSPISGHRSVSWYQQTPGQGLQFLFEYFSETQRNKGNFPGRFSGRQFSNSRSEMNVSTLELGDSALYLCASRGERGWTGELFFGEGSRLTVL.

The gene calls are TRBV24-1 and TRBJ2-3; no firm D call. Per the germline V gene, CDR1 is KGHDR and CDR2 is SFDVKD. With 3 bases removed from V and 1 base from J, the gap between germline ends came to 4 bases. The CDR3 is 13 residues long. CDR3 bases: TGTGCCACCAGTGATCAGGGCACAGATACGCAGTATTTT. Protein: CATSDQGTDTQYF.

This rearrangement joins TRBV14 to TRBJ1-2, with D uncertain. This CDR3 contains 13 residues. The germline V gene has CDR1 SGHDN and CDR2 FVKESK. V lost 5 bases, J lost 4 bases, and 11 bases lay in between. The CDR3 reads CASSGTRLYGYTF. CDR3 DNA sequence: TGTGCCAGCAGCGGTACCCGGCTCTATGGCTACACCTTC.

The gene calls are TRBV6-6 and TRBJ1-4; D possibly corresponds to TRBD1 (5 bases). Trimming stripped 6 bases from V and 3 bases from J, with 14 bases between. CDR3 length: 15 residues. CDR1 and CDR2 (germline): MNHNY, SVGAGI (reference sequence). CDR3 sequence (DNA): TGTGCCAGCAGCCTTAAGACAGAAGCTAATGAAAAACTGTTTTTT. Amino acid sequence: CASSLKTEANEKLFF.

The chain links TRBV27 to TRBJ1-5; D remains ambiguous. CDR1 and CDR2 from the germline V gene are MNHEY and SMNVEV (reference sequence). The CDR3 totals 15 residues. Between the trimmed V and J ends, which lost 2 bases and 5 bases, there was a span of 13 bases. Here the CDR3 DNA reads TGTGCCAGCAGTTTAGGTCCTGGCAGCTATCAGCCCCAGCATTTT. Protein sequence: CASSLGPGSYQPQHF.

This chain joins TRBV7-2 and TRBJ2-2; D unresolved. V shed 0 bases and J shed 7 bases, with 0 bases lying between them. Germline assignment: CDR1 SGHTA and CDR2 FQGNSA. This CDR3 comprises 11 residues. DNA for the CDR3: TGTGCCAGCAGCTTAGCCGGGGAGCTGTTTTTT. This sequence encodes CASSLAGELFF.

As to this clone: Other DNA sequences from this sample encode an identical CDR3 as well. Here the CDR3 DNA reads TGTGCCAGTAGTAGAGGAAGGGCTAATCAGCCCCAGCATTTT. It codes for CASSRGRANQPQHF. V is TRBV19 and J is TRBJ1-5; D gene ambiguous. V was cut by 4 bases and J by 4 bases, with 11 bases left in between. The CDR3 has 14 residues. Germline V gives CDR1 LNHDA, CDR2 SQIVND (reference sequence).

V usage is TRBV19 and J usage is TRBJ1-5, with 7 bases aligning to TRBD1. Germline V lookup: CDR1 LNHDA, CDR2 SQIVND (reference sequence). The CDR3 spans 15 residues. Trimming at V came to 10 bases and at J to 7 bases, leaving 16 bases not matched to a gene. In DNA, the CDR3 is TGTGCCACCAGGGGGGGGGCGGGTTTGGCCCAGCCCCAGCATTTT. It specifies CATRGGAGLAQPQHF.